This paragraph covers one TCR beta chain sequence. The sample originates from a study of cytomegalovirus exposure and HLA in healthy donors. Use of 60 Vbeta and 13 Jbeta primers characterized the PCR. Some clones are missing from TCRdb's copy, which holds only in-frame ones; the method was immunoSEQ multiplex PCR. The sample contains about 170,000 clones, over 75% of which appear only once. The germline CDR1 and CDR2 sequences are MNHNS and SASEGT. The ends lost 7 bases at V and 8 bases at J; junction bases unmatched: 7. The CDR3 is 13 amino acids. The chain has TRBV6-1 and TRBJ1-4; 7 nucleotides match TRBD1. The source of this sequence is a male donor in good health and CMV-seronegative. The sequencing sample was made of PBMCs. The CDR3 region is CASTPDRSEKLFF. In DNA form, the CDR3 reads TGTGCCAGCACCCCGGACAGGAGCGAAAAACTGTTTTTT.